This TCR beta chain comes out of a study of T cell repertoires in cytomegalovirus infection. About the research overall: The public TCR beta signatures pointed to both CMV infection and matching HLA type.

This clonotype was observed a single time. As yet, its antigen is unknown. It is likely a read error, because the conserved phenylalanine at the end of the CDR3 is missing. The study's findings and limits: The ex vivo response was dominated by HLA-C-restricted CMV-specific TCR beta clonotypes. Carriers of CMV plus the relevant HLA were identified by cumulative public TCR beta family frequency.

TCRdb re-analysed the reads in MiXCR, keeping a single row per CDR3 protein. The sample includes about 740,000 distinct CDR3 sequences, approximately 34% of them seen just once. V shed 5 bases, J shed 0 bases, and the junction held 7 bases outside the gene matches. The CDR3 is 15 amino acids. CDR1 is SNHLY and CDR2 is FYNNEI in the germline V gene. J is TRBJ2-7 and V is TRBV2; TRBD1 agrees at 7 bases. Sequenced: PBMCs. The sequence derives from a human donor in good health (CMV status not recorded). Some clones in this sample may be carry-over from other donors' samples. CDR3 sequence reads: CASSNQDRPSYEQYL. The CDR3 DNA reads TGTGCCAGCAGTAACCAGGACAGGCCCTCCTACGAGCAGTACTTA.